The T cell receptor (beta chain) under discussion was sequenced for a study of vaccination and CD4 T cells after COVID-19. Turning to this clonotype: Antigen: not known.

With the Oncomine TCR Beta short-read assay, DNA from cultured CD4+ T cells was sequenced. TCRdb analysed the PCR reads with MiXCR anew, one entry per CDR3 protein. The sample lists about 7,300 distinct CDR3 sequences, roughly 58% occurring once. Study-level points and caveats: The authors identified 304 of 307 vaccine-specific clones in convalescent patients as spike mono-reactive.

Trimming pared 6 bases from V and 5 bases from J, leaving 16 bases between. Germline CDR1 is LGHDT and CDR2 is YNNKEL (reference sequence). The CDR3 runs 14 residues. The treatment is: roughly 10-day PBMC culture with coronavirus spike peptide pools or control peptides (ViraFEST assay). Negative selection recovered the CD4+ T cells once they had spent around ten days in culture. This sample comprised cultured CD4+ T cells from blood, obtained after SARS-CoV-2 vaccination. This TCR was recovered from a human donor with COVID-19. This sequence joins TRBV3-1 and TRBJ1-1; D gene uncertain. In DNA, the CDR3 is TGTGCCAGCAGTTATAATCGGGAAAGGACTGAAGCTTTCTTT. This translates into CASSYNRERTEAFF.